What follows are 15 T cell receptor beta chains derived from one specimen sequenced in a study of blood T cell repertoires in COVID-19. The repertoire was sequenced with immunoSEQ multiplex PCR; TCRdb's copy has only in-frame clones and lacks some. The sample shows 150,000 to 200,000 clones, roughly 84% of them seen only once. Sequences were obtained from PBMCs or T cells enriched from blood (not recorded which). Source of these receptors: a man aged 45-65 years who had recovered from COVID-19.

This clone has a single count. The chain links TRBV10-3 to TRBJ1-5; D remains unclear. The CDR3 consists of 13 residues. The germline V gene encodes CDR1 ENHRY and CDR2 SYGVKD. The ends were cut back, 5 bases at V and 0 bases at J, with 5 bases in the middle. CDR3 sequence (DNA): TGTGCCATCAGTACAGATAGCAATCAGCCCCAGCATTTT. It is translated as CAISTDSNQPQHF.

Remarks on this clone: An end of the junction does not agree with germline; a read error may underlie this. Other nucleotide sequences from this sample produce the same CDR3. V usage is TRBV18 and J usage is TRBJ1-2; TRBD1 is a possible D gene (5 bases). This CDR3 has 13 residues. Germline V gene data show CDR1 as KGHSH and CDR2 as LQKENI. Written as DNA, the CDR3 is TGTGCCAGCTCGGCCGGGGGGACCTATGGCTACACCTTT. It codes for CASSAGGTYGYTF.

This clone is a singleton in its sample. The CDR3 protein is CASSFAGMVYEQYF. The CDR3 DNA reads TGTGCCAGCAGTTTTGCAGGGATGGTATACGAGCAGTACTTC. This sequence joins TRBV7-9 and TRBJ2-7, with D perhaps matching TRBD1 (5 bases). Germline CDR1 is SEHNR and CDR2 is FQNEAQ (reference sequence). The V end lost 6 bases, the J end lost 4 bases, and 16 bases lay between the germline ends. The CDR3 spans 14 residues.

CDR3: CASSQDVSTGSYNEQFF. The CDR3 nucleotides read TGTGCCAGCAGCCAAGATGTTTCGACAGGGTCGTACAATGAGCAGTTCTTC. The chain recombines TRBV14 with TRBJ2-1; 7 bases agree with TRBD1. This CDR3 has 17 amino acids. The J segment lost 4 bases and the V segment lost 0 bases, leaving 9 bases of the junction unmatched. Germline CDR1 reads SGHDN; CDR2 reads FVKESK.

This clone was recorded a few times. This rearrangement joins TRBV2 to TRBJ2-1; 7 bases fit TRBD1. In germline, CDR1 is SNHLY, CDR2 FYNNEI. The CDR3 has 14 amino acids. The J segment lost 7 bases and the V segment lost 2 bases, leaving 5 bases of the junction unmatched. CDR3 nucleotides: TGTGCCAGCAGTGAAAACAGGGGCCGGAATGAGCAGTTCTTC. Its protein product is CASSENRGRNEQFF. The full variable domain, in which reference TRBV2 and TRBJ2-1 provide the parts outside the CDR3, is EPEVTQTPSHQVTQMGQEVILRCVPISNHLYFYWYRQILGQKVEFLVSFYNNEISEKSEIFDDQFSVERPDGSNFTLKIRSTKLEDSAMYFCASSENRGRNEQFFGPGTRLTVL.

The chain uses TRBV6-6 and TRBJ1-2; D is unclear. The germline gives CDR1 MNHNY, CDR2 SVGAGI (reference sequence). Trimming removed 5 bases from V and 4 bases from J, with 11 bases in between. The CDR3 is 13 amino acids. CDR3 amino acids: CASSPEGIYGYTF. The CDR3 DNA follows: TGTGCCAGCAGTCCGGAGGGAATCTATGGCTACACCTTC.

The chain couples TRBV4-1 to TRBJ2-5; TRBD2 matches 9 bases. Germline values: CDR1 MGHRA, CDR2 YSYEKL. The CDR3 runs 19 residues. Unmatched junction bases numbered 12, after V lost 0 bases and J lost 1 base. As DNA, the CDR3 is TGCGCCAGCAGCCAAGAAGGGTGGGGGAGCGGGGGGCGCCAAGAGACCCAGTACTTC. Its translation: CASSQEGWGSGGRQETQYF.

The table lists this clone with many counts. This chain joins TRBV5-1 and TRBJ1-4, with unresolved D. The CDR3 has 15 residues. V was cut by 5 bases and J by 0 bases, with 11 bases left in between. CDR1 is SGHRS and CDR2 is YFSETQ in the germline V gene. In nucleotides, the CDR3 is TGCGCCAGCAGGTTGACCCCTACAACTAATGAAAAACTGTTTTTT. It yields the protein CASRLTPTTNEKLFF.

This sequence joins TRBV7-9 and TRBJ1-1; tentative D call: TRBD1 (6 bases). This CDR3 has 16 amino acids. V was clipped by 5 bases and J by 5 bases, with 21 bases between them. Germline lookup yields CDR1 SEHNR and CDR2 FQNEAQ (reference sequence). The CDR3 DNA follows: TGTGCCAGCAGCCCAGATGGGGGCAGGGGTTGGACTGAAGCTTTCTTT. Its protein is CASSPDGGRGWTEAFF.

V gene TRBV2 combines with J gene TRBJ1-1, with 10 bases that match TRBD1. The CDR3 length is 13 residues. Trimming at V came to 7 bases and at J to 5 bases, leaving 4 bases not matched to a gene. From germline, CDR1 is SNHLY and CDR2 FYNNEI. CDR3 amino acids: CASKRTGGTEAFF. In DNA, the CDR3 is TGTGCCAGCAAAAGGACAGGGGGGACTGAAGCTTTCTTT.

This clone was observed once. The chain is built from TRBV18 and TRBJ1-1; D perhaps matches TRBD1 (6 bases). CDR1 and CDR2 (germline): KGHSH, LQKENI. Trimming left V 4 bases short and J 7 bases short, with 19 bases between. CDR3 length: 15 residues. The CDR3 spells CASSRSADRSIEAFF. Written as DNA, the CDR3 is TGTGCCAGCTCACGCTCTGCTGACAGGAGCATTGAAGCTTTCTTT.

The rearrangement uses TRBV4-1 and TRBJ1-1; 7 bases agree with TRBD1. Per the germline V gene, CDR1 is MGHRA and CDR2 is YSYEKL. The CDR3 runs to 14 residues. The J segment lost 0 bases and the V segment lost 6 bases, leaving 4 bases of the junction unmatched. Written as DNA, the CDR3 is TGCGCCAGCAGATCCGGGACAGTGAACACTGAAGCTTTCTTT. Protein sequence: CASRSGTVNTEAFF.

The J gene is TRBJ1-6, the V gene TRBV12-5; no clear D. V was pared by 5 bases and J by 3 bases, with 29 bases between. The germline V gene encodes CDR1 LGHNT and CDR2 FRNRAP. This CDR3 has 21 residues. The CDR3 is CASGQATDLEPLHLYNSPLHF. The CDR3, as DNA: TGTGCTAGTGGTCAGGCAACTGACCTCGAACCTCTGCACCTCTATAATTCACCCCTCCACTTT.

The chain carries TRBV7-2 and TRBJ1-3; perhaps TRBD1 as D (5 bases). This CDR3 has 15 residues. CDR1 SGHTA and CDR2 FQGNSA come from the germline V gene. The V end was cut by 1 base, the J end by 4 bases, with 11 bases between. The CDR3 bases are TGTGCCAGCAGCTTAGACAGGTTTACGGGAAACACCATATATTTT. Residues: CASSLDRFTGNTIYF.

The chain is built from TRBV5-4 and TRBJ1-2, with no clear D. The CDR3 is made up of 14 amino acids. Germline lookup yields CDR1 SGHNT and CDR2 YYREEE (reference sequence). The V end was cut by 0 bases, the J end by 2 bases, with 8 bases between. The CDR3 bases are TGTGCCAGCAGCTTGGCACACAGAAACTATGGCTACACCTTC. It encodes CASSLAHRNYGYTF.